The rows below give T cell receptor beta chains drawn from one sample of a study of cytomegalovirus exposure and HLA in healthy donors. Measured with immunoSEQ multiplex PCR; TCRdb has only the in-frame clones, and not every one. The data contain 170,000 or so clones, roughly 83% of them singletons. Sequencing used PBMCs. These receptors all stem from a boy aged 2 to 10 in good health and CMV-seronegative. Each CDR3 is given with its conserved first and last residue. A D gene is named only where the DNA matches it firmly. The size entry is marked missing in some rows and otherwise reads once, few, many or a size class.

V: TRBV9
D: NA
J: TRBJ2-7
size: NA
CDR3: CASSVGGGRIYEQYF
DNA: TGTGCCAGCAGCGTAGGAGGGGGACGGATTTACGAGCAGTACTTC

V: TRBV28
D: TRBD2
J: TRBJ2-7
size: NA
CDR3: CASSLLGGSYYEQYF
DNA: TGTGCCAGCAGTTTATTGGGCGGGAGTTACTACGAGCAGTACTTC

V: TRBV5-4
D: TRBD2
J: TRBJ2-5
size: NA
CDR3: CASSTATSGRGETQYF
DNA: TGTGCCAGCAGCACGGCCACTAGCGGGAGAGGGGAGACCCAGTACTTC

V: TRBV10-3
D: NA
J: TRBJ1-1
size: NA
CDR3: CAISDRAGSTEAFF
DNA: TGTGCCATCAGTGATCGGGCAGGGTCCACTGAAGCTTTCTTT

V: TRBV25-1
D: TRBD2
J: TRBJ2-5
size: NA
CDR3: CASSDLTSGSGETQYF
DNA: TGTGCCAGCAGTGACTTGACTAGCGGGAGTGGAGAGACCCAGTACTTC

V: TRBV2
D: TRBD2
J: TRBJ2-1
size: NA
CDR3: CASRGTSGYNEQFF
DNA: TGTGCCAGCAGGGGGACTAGCGGCTACAATGAGCAGTTCTTC

V: TRBV13
D: TRBD2
J: TRBJ2-5
size: NA
CDR3: CASSLGRTSVGAQYF
DNA: TGTGCCAGCAGCTTAGGCAGGACTAGCGTGGGGGCCCAGTACTTC

V: TRBV5-6
D: TRBD2
J: TRBJ2-7
size: NA
CDR3: CASSSRLAVTYEQYF
DNA: TGTGCCAGCAGCTCCCGACTAGCGGTCACCTACGAGCAGTACTTC

V: TRBV5-5
D: NA
J: TRBJ1-1
size: once
CDR3: CASSLGTPSTEAFF
DNA: TGTGCCAGCAGCTTGGGAACTCCAAGTACCGAAGCTTTCTTT

V: TRBV6-5
D: NA
J: TRBJ2-6
size: NA
CDR3: CASSYPPGSGANVLTF
DNA: TGTGCCAGCAGTTACCCGCCCGGTTCCGGGGCCAACGTCCTGACTTTC

V: TRBV5-6
D: TRBD2
J: TRBJ2-7
size: few
CDR3: CASIEGLAGGEQYF
DNA: TGTGCCAGCATCGAGGGACTAGCGGGAGGCGAGCAGTACTTC

V: TRBV12-5
D: TRBD1
J: TRBJ1-1
size: NA
CDR3: CASGQGTGGSTEAFF
DNA: TGTGCTAGTGGCCAGGGGACAGGGGGAAGTACTGAAGCTTTCTTT

V: TRBV18
D: NA
J: TRBJ2-2
size: NA
CDR3: CASSTPWGVDTGELFF
DNA: TGTGCCAGCTCCACCCCCTGGGGGGTGGACACCGGGGAGCTGTTTTTT

V: TRBV7-9
D: TRBD2
J: TRBJ2-7
size: NA
CDR3: CASSRGLAGNYEQYF
DNA: TGTGCCAGCAGCCGGGGACTAGCGGGAAACTACGAGCAGTACTTC

V: TRBV7-2
D: TRBD2
J: TRBJ2-1
size: NA
CDR3: CASSKPSGRNSEQFF
DNA: TGTGCCAGCAGCAAACCTAGCGGGAGAAATAGTGAGCAGTTCTTC

V: TRBV9
D: NA
J: TRBJ2-7
size: NA
CDR3: CASSVGSGGTYEQYF
DNA: TGTGCCAGCAGCGTAGGCTCAGGGGGGACCTACGAGCAGTACTTC

V: TRBV2
D: NA
J: TRBJ1-2
size: NA
CDR3: CASSLSADGYTF
DNA: TGTGCCAGCAGCCTATCGGCGGATGGCTACACCTTC

V: TRBV6-6
D: NA
J: TRBJ1-1
size: NA
CDR3: CASSLGQNTEAFF
DNA: TGTGCCAGCAGTCTGGGACAGAACACTGAAGCTTTCTTT

V: TRBV7-9
D: TRBD1
J: TRBJ2-3
size: NA
CDR3: CASSLGRGHVDTQYF
DNA: TGTGCCAGCAGCTTGGGCAGGGGGCATGTAGATACGCAGTATTTT

V: TRBV25-1
D: NA
J: TRBJ1-2
size: NA
CDR3: CASSAAAGNGYTF
DNA: TGTGCCAGCAGCGCCGCGGCAGGGAATGGCTACACCTTC

V: TRBV21-1
D: NA
J: TRBJ1-5
size: NA
CDR3: CASSRQGSNQPQHF
DNA: TGTGCCAGCAGTCGACAGGGTAGCAATCAGCCCCAGCATTTT

V: TRBV29-1
D: TRBD1
J: TRBJ1-1
size: NA
CDR3: CSVADRGGTEAFF
DNA: TGCAGCGTTGCGGACAGGGGTGGCACTGAAGCTTTCTTT

V: TRBV9
D: TRBD2
J: TRBJ2-1
size: NA
CDR3: CASSVAHAPRGGNEQFF
DNA: TGTGCCAGCAGCGTAGCTCATGCCCCTCGGGGGGGTAATGAGCAGTTCTTC

V: TRBV19
D: TRBD2
J: TRBJ2-7
size: NA
CDR3: CASRPSGSSYEQYF
DNA: TGTGCCAGTAGACCTAGCGGGAGCTCCTACGAGCAGTACTTC

V: TRBV10-3
D: TRBD1
J: TRBJ2-7
size: NA
CDR3: CAISANGQGGGYEQYF
DNA: TGTGCCATCAGTGCGAACGGACAGGGAGGAGGCTACGAGCAGTACTTC

V: TRBV14
D: NA
J: TRBJ2-2
size: once
CDR3: CASSQFLAPNTGELFF
DNA: TGTGCCAGCAGCCAATTCCTGGCACCGAACACCGGGGAGCTGTTTTTT

V: TRBV10-3
D: TRBD1
J: TRBJ1-1
size: NA
CDR3: CAISQDRVGTEAFF
DNA: TGTGCCATCAGCCAGGACAGGGTCGGCACTGAAGCTTTCTTT

V: TRBV4-2
D: TRBD1
J: TRBJ2-1
size: NA
CDR3: CASSGRDSRHEQFF
DNA: TGTGCCAGCAGCGGCCGGGACAGTCGACATGAGCAGTTCTTC

V: TRBV7-8
D: TRBD2
J: TRBJ2-5
size: NA
CDR3: CASSFPSGRVGETQYF
DNA: TGTGCCAGCAGCTTTCCCTCTGGGAGGGTGGGAGAGACCCAGTACTTC

V: TRBV15
D: NA
J: TRBJ1-1
size: NA
CDR3: CATSRDGEGVDTEAFF
DNA: TGTGCCACCAGCAGAGATGGGGAGGGGGTGGACACTGAAGCTTTCTTT

V: TRBV5-4
D: NA
J: TRBJ1-2
size: NA
CDR3: CASSQNKWAMSGYTF
DNA: TGTGCCAGCAGCCAAAATAAGTGGGCGATGAGTGGCTACACCTTC

V: TRBV6-5
D: NA
J: TRBJ1-5
size: few
CDR3: CASSSGFYQPQHF
DNA: TGTGCCAGCAGTTCCGGGTTTTATCAGCCCCAGCATTTT

V: TRBV6-5
D: NA
J: TRBJ1-6
size: NA
CDR3: CASRAGYSNSPLHF
DNA: TGTGCCAGCAGGGCAGGGTACAGCAATTCACCCCTCCACTTT

V: TRBV10-3
D: NA
J: TRBJ1-2
size: NA
CDR3: CAIGGDINYGYTF
DNA: TGTGCCATCGGGGGGGACATTAACTATGGCTACACCTTC

V: TRBV29-1
D: TRBD1
J: TRBJ2-2
size: NA
CDR3: CSVDSGGGYGGELFF
DNA: TGCAGCGTTGATTCAGGGGGCGGGTATGGCGGGGAGCTGTTTTTT

V: TRBV28
D: NA
J: TRBJ2-1
size: NA
CDR3: CASSRRTATEYNEQFF
DNA: TGTGCCAGCAGCCGACGGACAGCGACGGAATACAATGAGCAGTTCTTC

V: TRBV27
D: NA
J: TRBJ1-5
size: NA
CDR3: CASSLTGDQPQHF
DNA: TGTGCCAGCAGTTTAACAGGCGATCAGCCCCAGCATTTT

V: TRBV10-3
D: TRBD2
J: TRBJ2-7
size: NA
CDR3: CATTEGLAIQPSYEQYF
DNA: TGTGCCACCACGGAGGGACTAGCAATACAACCCTCCTACGAGCAGTACTTC

V: TRBV10-3
D: NA
J: TRBJ2-2
size: once
CDR3: CAIGEGGRPSGELFF
DNA: TGTGCCATCGGGGAAGGTGGGAGGCCATCCGGGGAGCTGTTTTTT

V: TRBV28
D: TRBD2
J: TRBJ2-7
size: NA
CDR3: CASSLGGSSYEQYF
DNA: TGTGCCAGCAGTTTAGGCGGGAGCTCCTACGAGCAGTACTTC

V: TRBV13
D: NA
J: TRBJ2-7
size: NA
CDR3: CASSLDRVYEQYF
DNA: TGTGCCAGCAGCTTAGACAGGGTTTACGAGCAGTACTTC

V: TRBV5-4
D: NA
J: TRBJ2-3
size: NA
CDR3: CASSLALHGDTQYF
DNA: TGTGCCAGCAGCTTGGCACTCCATGGAGATACGCAGTATTTT

V: TRBV2
D: TRBD1
J: TRBJ1-3
size: NA
CDR3: CASSEGTGVGNTIYF
DNA: TGTGCCAGCAGTGAAGGGACAGGGGTTGGAAACACCATATATTTT

V: TRBV29-1
D: NA
J: TRBJ2-3
size: few
CDR3: CSVGVSGRADTQYF
DNA: TGCAGCGTTGGAGTTTCGGGAAGGGCAGATACGCAGTATTTT

V: TRBV29-1
D: NA
J: TRBJ2-7
size: NA
CDR3: CSALGGASSTYEQYF
DNA: TGCAGCGCCCTAGGAGGGGCAAGCTCCACCTACGAGCAGTACTTC

V: TRBV6-1
D: TRBD1
J: TRBJ2-7
size: NA
CDR3: CASSAGTGGTLGEEQYF
DNA: TGTGCCAGCAGTGCCGGGACAGGGGGCACCCTGGGAGAAGAGCAGTACTTC

V: TRBV21-1
D: NA
J: TRBJ2-2
size: NA
CDR3: CASTIGPIKRDRWKDTGELFF
DNA: TGTGCCAGCACCATCGGTCCCATCAAAAGGGACAGGTGGAAGGATACCGGGGAGCTGTTTTTT

V: TRBV7-8
D: NA
J: TRBJ2-5
size: NA
CDR3: CASSLAVGPETQYF
DNA: TGTGCCAGCAGCTTAGCGGTGGGGCCAGAGACCCAGTACTTC

V: TRBV5-1
D: TRBD1
J: TRBJ2-7
size: NA
CDR3: CASSLGSTGRTPSEQYF
DNA: TGCGCCAGCAGCTTGGGCTCGACAGGGCGAACCCCTTCCGAGCAGTACTTC

V: TRBV13
D: NA
J: TRBJ2-1
size: NA
CDR3: CASSLRRSYNEQFF
DNA: TGTGCCAGCAGCTTACGGAGGAGCTACAATGAGCAGTTCTTC